This T cell receptor beta chain was sequenced for a study of cytomegalovirus exposure and HLA in healthy donors. Study background: Researchers found that 81% of about 400 genotyped donors fell within the Caucasian-associated ancestry cluster.

CDR3 length: 15 residues. V lost 0 bases, J lost 6 bases, and 13 bases lay in between. Looked up from germline, CDR1 is MRHNA and CDR2 is SNTAGT. PCR was performed using 60 Vbeta and 13 Jbeta primers. Assay: immunoSEQ multiplex PCR; the TCRdb copy retains only in-frame clones and omits some. The sample carries 150,000 to 200,000 clones, roughly 80% recorded once. Findings and limits, study-wide: The study found most TCR sequences rare, yet found some public TCRs in many donors. It was likely that a cluster of highly shared sequence variants was a sequencing artifact.

As regards this clone: Its antigen is currently unknown.

The donors (healthy individuals) were bone marrow donors. This sequence was found in a human donor in good health. This sequence joins TRBV6-4 and TRBJ2-3, with D perhaps matching TRBD2 (6 bases). Sequencing input: PBMCs. CDR3: CASSDSAEGGDTQYF. In DNA, the CDR3 is TGTGCCAGCAGTGACTCGGCGGAAGGAGGGGATACGCAGTATTTT.